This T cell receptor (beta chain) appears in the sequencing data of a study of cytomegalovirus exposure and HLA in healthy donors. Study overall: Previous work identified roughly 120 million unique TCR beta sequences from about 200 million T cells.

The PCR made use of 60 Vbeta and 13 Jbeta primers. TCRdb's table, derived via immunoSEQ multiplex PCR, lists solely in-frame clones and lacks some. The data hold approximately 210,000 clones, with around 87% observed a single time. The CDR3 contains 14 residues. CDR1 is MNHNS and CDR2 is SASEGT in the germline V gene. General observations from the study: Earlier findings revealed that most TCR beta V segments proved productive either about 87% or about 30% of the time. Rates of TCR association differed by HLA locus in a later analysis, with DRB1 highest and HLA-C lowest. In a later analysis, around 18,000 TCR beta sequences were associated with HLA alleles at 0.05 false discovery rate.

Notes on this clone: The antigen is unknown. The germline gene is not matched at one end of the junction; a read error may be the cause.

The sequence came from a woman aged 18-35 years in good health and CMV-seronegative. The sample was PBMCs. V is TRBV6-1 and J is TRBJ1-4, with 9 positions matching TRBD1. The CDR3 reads CASREGQGYEKLFF. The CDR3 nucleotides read TGTGCCAGCAGGGAAGGACAGGGGTATGAAAAACTGTTTTTT.